Presented here are 31 T cell receptor beta chains from one specimen sequenced in a study of blood T cell repertoires in COVID-19. Using immunoSEQ multiplex PCR, the repertoire was profiled, and TCRdb retains in-frame clones only, with some absent. The sample yields about 110,000 clones, over 70% seen once. Sequencing was carried out using peripheral blood. The receptors come from a human donor with acute or convalescent COVID-19. The donor label of this sample is uncertain.

The chain recombines TRBV20-1 with TRBJ1-2; possibly TRBD1 for D (5 bases). Trimming took off 3 bases at V and 8 bases at J, with 13 bases between the two ends. CDR3 length equals 12 residues. Germline V CDR1 and CDR2: DFQATT, SNEGSKA (reference sequence). The CDR3 spells CSASQGPEGYTF. CDR3 nucleotides: TGCAGTGCTAGTCAGGGCCCGGAAGGCTACACCTTC.

V and J are TRBV13 and TRBJ2-3; 7 positions agree with TRBD1. The CDR3 loop spans 15 amino acids. CDR1 PRHDT and CDR2 FYEKMQ come from the germline V gene (reference sequence). V lost 5 bases and J lost 2; bases outside the gene matches: 7. CDR3 region: CASSPRDRPTDTQYF. The CDR3 DNA reads TGTGCCAGCAGCCCCCGGGACAGACCCACAGATACGCAGTATTTT.

The chain carries TRBV9 and TRBJ1-3; D is ambiguous. The ends were cut back, 3 bases at V and 8 bases at J, with 12 bases in the middle. From germline, CDR1 is SGDLS and CDR2 YYNGEE. There are 13 residues in the CDR3. CDR3 amino acids: CASSAGNEDTIYF. The CDR3 DNA follows: TGTGCCAGCAGCGCCGGGAACGAGGACACCATATATTTT.

The CDR3 is CASSPGQGYEQYF. The CDR3 nucleotides are TGTGCCAGCAGTCCTGGACAGGGGTACGAGCAGTACTTC. J is TRBJ2-7 and V is TRBV7-9; TRBD1 aligns across 9 bases. Germline assignment: CDR1 SEHNR and CDR2 FQNEAQ (reference sequence). After removal of 6 bases from V and 4 bases from J, the junction contained 4 bases not matched to a gene. This CDR3 has 13 residues.

This clone was counted between two and nine times. V and J are TRBV19 and TRBJ1-5; D is ambiguous. V lost 3 bases and J lost 0, with 9 bases in between. Germline V gene sequence: CDR1 LNHDA, CDR2 SQIVND (reference sequence). This CDR3 region has 15 residues. Here the CDR3 reads CASSINSLSNQPQHF. CDR3 sequence (DNA): TGTGCCAGTAGTATCAACAGCCTTAGCAATCAGCCCCAGCATTTT.

The chain carries TRBV18 and TRBJ2-3; the D gene is possibly TRBD2 (6 bases). Germline CDR1 and CDR2: KGHSH and LQKENI. The V and J ends lost 0 bases and 5 bases respectively, with 15 bases between them. The CDR3 consists of 16 residues. The CDR3 DNA sequence: TGTGCCAGCTCACCACCGGGTGTCCGGGGGATAGATACGCAGTATTTT. Translation: CASSPPGVRGIDTQYF.

This chain connects TRBV11-2 to TRBJ1-2; a weak D match, TRBD1 (6 bases). V was cut by 2 bases and J by 8 bases, with 15 bases left in between. The CDR3 is 14 residues long. Germline values: CDR1 SGHAT, CDR2 FQNNGV. The CDR3 region is CASSLQGFQDGYTF. In DNA form, the CDR3 reads TGTGCCAGCAGCTTACAGGGGTTTCAGGACGGCTACACCTTC.

The chain joins TRBV13 to TRBJ2-2, with TRBD1 matching over 9 bases. CDR1 and CDR2 (germline): PRHDT, FYEKMQ (reference sequence). This CDR3 is 14 amino acids long. V shed 9 bases and J 4 bases; nucleotides not matched to a gene: 6. CDR3 in DNA: TGTGCCAGGAGGGGACAGGGCAGCACCGGGGAGCTGTTTTTT. Translated, it gives CARRGQGSTGELFF.

The chain joins TRBV7-9 to TRBJ1-2, with D possibly TRBD1 on 5 matching bases. The germline CDR1 and CDR2 sequences are SEHNR and FQNEAQ (reference sequence). There are 14 residues in the CDR3. V dropped 3 bases and J dropped 6 bases, with 14 bases sitting between them. DNA for the CDR3: TGTGCCAGCAGCTTTGTATCAGGGACTAATGGCTACACCTTC. Translation gives CASSFVSGTNGYTF.

This chain uses TRBV10-3 with TRBJ2-7, with a tentative D call TRBD2 (6 bases). The CDR3 extends over 18 amino acids. Trimming removed 3 bases from V and 0 bases from J, with 21 bases in between. Germline-derived CDR1 and CDR2 are ENHRY and SYGVKD. CDR3 bases: TGTGCCATCAGTGACTCAATAGGGTTAGCGGAAAGCTCCTACGAGCAGTACTTC. It codes for CAISDSIGLAESSYEQYF.

J is TRBJ2-1 and V is TRBV5-1; 7 positions match TRBD1. J was trimmed by 6 bases and V by 3 bases; bases with no gene match: 9. The CDR3 is 15 amino acids. The germline gives CDR1 SGHRS, CDR2 YFSETQ. The CDR3: CASSSGQTLTNEQFF. CDR3 DNA: TGCGCCAGCAGCTCGGGACAGACCCTAACCAATGAGCAGTTCTTC.

Concerning this clone: An end of the junction does not agree with germline; a read error may underlie this. The chain couples TRBV9 to TRBJ1-5; D is perhaps TRBD1 (5 bases). CDR3 size: 14 residues. The V gene's germline CDR1 is SGDLS and CDR2 YYNGEE. The DNA for the CDR3 is TGTACCAGCAGCGGCGGGACGGTCAATCAGCCCCAGCATTTT. Residues: CTSSGGTVNQPQHF.

On this clone: It is unclear where the CDR3 begins or ends on the DNA, so no DNA is shown, and the CDR3 is as TCRdb lists it. The chain recombines TRBV5-6 with TRBJ1-2; TRBD1 reflects the table's D call only, with no check against the DNA. Germline CDR1 is SGHDT and CDR2 is YYEEEE. The CDR3 sequence runs 11 residues, both termini included. CDR3 amino acids: CASSWGQGNTF.

This clone was observed a single time. The rearrangement links TRBV27 to TRBJ2-7; 11 bases line up with TRBD1. Germline trimming cut 3 bases from V and 4 bases from J; bases unmatched to any gene: 8. The CDR3 extends over 16 amino acids. The V gene's germline CDR1 is MNHEY and CDR2 SMNVEV (reference sequence). The CDR3 protein is CASSLTGTGGMYEQYF. CDR3 in DNA: TGTGCCAGCAGTTTGACGGGGACAGGGGGTATGTACGAGCAGTACTTC.

This clone was counted a few times. The rearrangement links TRBV7-2 to TRBJ1-2; D remains unclear. The CDR3 runs to 13 residues. Germline V lookup: CDR1 SGHTA, CDR2 FQGNSA. Trimming removed 5 bases from V and 0 bases from J, with 7 bases in between. DNA for the CDR3: TGTGCCAGCAGCACCCAGACTAACTATGGCTACACCTTC. Protein sequence: CASSTQTNYGYTF.

V is TRBV3-1 (or the pseudogene TRBV3-2) and J is TRBJ1-3; D is ambiguous. Germline V gene data show CDR1 as LGHDT and CDR2 as YNNKEL (reference sequence). Trimming stripped 2 bases from V and 0 bases from J, with 11 bases between. This CDR3 region has 16 residues. The CDR3 sequence: CASSQRRMSSGNTIYF. Written as DNA, the CDR3 is TGTGCCAGCAGCCAACGGAGAATGAGCTCTGGAAACACCATATATTTT.

This clone was detected once. The J gene is TRBJ2-2, the V gene TRBV7-9; no clear D. The CDR3 totals 14 residues. The germline V gene encodes CDR1 SEHNR and CDR2 FQNEAQ (reference sequence). V was cut by 5 bases and J by 1 base, with 8 bases left in between. The CDR3 DNA is TGTGCCAGCAGCATAAGAGTGAACACCGGGGAGCTGTTTTTT. Translation: CASSIRVNTGELFF.

The V gene is TRBV4-1, the J gene TRBJ2-6, with 7 bases aligning to TRBD1. The CDR3 has 17 amino acids. Trimming removed 3 bases from V and 2 bases from J; junction bases left unmatched: 7. Germline V gives CDR1 MGHRA, CDR2 YSYEKL. The CDR3 DNA reads TGCGCCAGCAGCCAGCGAGTAAGGGGGCCTGGGGCCAACGTCCTGACTTTC. Residues: CASSQRVRGPGANVLTF.

The J gene is TRBJ1-1, the V gene TRBV5-1, with 9 bases lining up with TRBD1. V was clipped by 0 bases and J by 8 bases; unmatched bases: 2. This CDR3 has 13 amino acids. Germline CDR1 reads SGHRS; CDR2 reads YFSETQ. This chain's CDR3 is CASSLGTGDEAFF. The CDR3 DNA sequence: TGCGCCAGCAGCTTGGGGACAGGGGACGAAGCTTTCTTT.

This clone appeared once. The gene calls are TRBV27 and TRBJ2-7; TRBD1 agrees at 10 bases. CDR3 length equals 14 residues. Trimming removed 4 bases from V and 6 bases from J; junction bases left unmatched: 6. The germline CDR1 and CDR2 sequences are MNHEY and SMNVEV (reference sequence). CDR3 sequence reads: CASSSTGGMLEQYF. In nucleotides, the CDR3 is TGTGCCAGCAGTTCGACAGGGGGCATGCTCGAGCAGTACTTC.

The gene calls are TRBV5-5 and TRBJ2-7, with D tentatively TRBD2 (6 bases). CDR1 is SGHKS, CDR2 YYEKEE, per germline (reference sequence). This CDR3 has 12 amino acids. The germline V and J ends were trimmed by 4 bases and 3 bases, with 8 bases remaining between them. CDR3 in amino acids: CASSRDFYEQYF. The CDR3 nucleotides are TGTGCCAGCAGCCGGGACTTCTACGAGCAGTACTTC.

The CDR3 loop reads CASRDRVVNSPLHF. The CDR3, as DNA: TGCGCCAGCAGAGACAGAGTTGTTAATTCACCCCTCCACTTT. The chain is built from TRBV10-2 and TRBJ1-6; D is perhaps TRBD1 (5 bases). CDR1 WSHSY and CDR2 SAAADI come from the germline V gene. Trimming stripped 6 bases from V and 6 bases from J, with 12 bases between. The CDR3 is 14 residues long.

The rearrangement links TRBV19 to TRBJ1-6; D remains unclear. The CDR3 totals 13 residues. Germline loops: CDR1 LNHDA, CDR2 SQIVND (reference sequence). Trimming stripped 3 bases from V and 4 bases from J, with 4 bases between. CDR3 residues: CASSITYNSPLHF. CDR3 nucleotide sequence: TGTGCCAGTAGTATCACTTATAATTCACCCCTCCACTTT.

This chain joins TRBV27 and TRBJ1-6, with a tentative D call TRBD1 (5 bases). The CDR3 runs to 13 residues. Germline V lookup: CDR1 MNHEY, CDR2 SMNVEV (reference sequence). V was clipped by 6 bases and J by 10 bases, with 13 bases between them. The CDR3 bases are TGTGCCAGCAGGCGACAGTCGTGGTCACCCCTCCACTTT. Residues: CASRRQSWSPLHF.

V is TRBV7-6 and J is TRBJ2-1; 16 bases align to TRBD2. CDR1 is SGHVS and CDR2 is FNYEAQ in the germline V gene. The CDR3 sequence is 17 residues long. The trim removed 5 bases at V and 10 bases at J, leaving 11 bases unmatched. The CDR3: CASSRAGTSGGAGEQFF. CDR3 nucleotides: TGTGCCAGCAGCCGGGCGGGGACTAGCGGGGGGGCTGGAGAGCAGTTCTTC. The variable domain in full, with the rest retrieved from reference TRBV7-6 and TRBJ2-1, is GAGVSQSPRYKVTKRGQDVALRCDPISGHVSLYWYRQALGQGPEFLTYFNYEAQQDKSGLPNDRFSAERPEGSISTLTIQRTEQRDSAMYRCASSRAGTSGGAGEQFFGPGTRLTVL.

This clone was found a few times. V is TRBV9 and J is TRBJ2-1; D is undetermined. CDR3 length: 15 residues. Trimming stripped 0 bases from V and 0 bases from J, with 7 bases between. CDR1 is SGDLS and CDR2 is YYNGEE in the germline V gene. The CDR3 region is CASSVDYSSYNEQFF. CDR3 sequence (DNA): TGTGCCAGCAGCGTAGATTACTCCTCCTACAATGAGCAGTTCTTC.

The chain combines TRBV6-5 with TRBJ1-5; 8 nucleotides line up with TRBD1. CDR1 MNHEY and CDR2 SVGAGI come from the germline V gene. V shed 6 bases and J 1 base; nucleotides not matched to a gene: 5. This CDR3 has 15 residues. CDR3 DNA: TGTGCCAGCAGCCCCCGGACAGGGAGCAATCAGCCCCAGCATTTT. It specifies CASSPRTGSNQPQHF.

The J gene is TRBJ1-5, the V gene TRBV5-6; TRBD1 matches at 7 bases. The CDR3 totals 15 residues. Unmatched junction bases numbered 5, after V lost 1 base and J lost 4 bases. In germline, CDR1 is SGHDT, CDR2 YYEEEE. CDR3 nucleotide sequence: TGTGCCAGCAGCTTGAGGGCAGGGGGGAATCAGCCCCAGCATTTT. It encodes CASSLRAGGNQPQHF. Looking up the rest from reference TRBV5-6 and TRBJ1-5 gives the full variable domain: DAGVTQSPTHLIKTRGQQVTLRCSPKSGHDTVSWYQQALGQGPQFIFQYYEEEERQRGNFPDRFSGHQFPNYSSELNVNALLLGDSALYLCASSLRAGGNQPQHFGDGTRLSIL.

The genes are TRBV18 and TRBJ1-5, with TRBD1 matching over 8 bases. V gave up 3 bases and J gave up 3 bases; unmatched junction bases: 7. The CDR3 consists of 16 residues. Germline values: CDR1 KGHSH, CDR2 LQKENI. This chain's CDR3 is CASSPRQGRDNQPQHF. Written as DNA, the CDR3 is TGTGCCAGCTCACCGCGACAGGGGAGGGACAATCAGCCCCAGCATTTT. Full variable domain (rest looked up from reference TRBV18 and TRBJ1-5): NAGVMQNPRHLVRRRGQEARLRCSPMKGHSHVYWYRQLPEEGLKFMVYLQKENIIDESGMPKERFSAEFPKEGPSILRIQQVVRGDSAAYFCASSPRQGRDNQPQHFGDGTRLSIL.

This clone was observed a handful of times. The chain employs TRBV7-2 and TRBJ2-2; maybe TRBD2 (7 bases). This CDR3 comprises 14 residues. The V gene's germline CDR1 is SGHTA and CDR2 FQGNSA. V dropped 4 bases and J dropped 8 bases, with 14 bases sitting between them. The CDR3 region has the DNA TGTGCCAGCAGCTCCCTCCGGGGGGCAGGGGAGCTGTTTTTT. It yields the protein CASSSLRGAGELFF.

The rearrangement joins TRBV19 to TRBJ2-2; tentative D call: TRBD1 (5 bases). Trimming took 3 bases from V and 6 from J, leaving 11 bases between them. The CDR3 loop spans 14 amino acids. The germline CDR1 and CDR2 sequences are LNHDA and SQIVND (reference sequence). The CDR3 loop is CASSIGRAAGELFF. The CDR3 DNA reads as TGTGCCAGTAGTATCGGCAGGGCCGCCGGGGAGCTGTTTTTT.